This TCR beta chain is drawn from a study of shared clonotypes between healthy human individuals. Whole-study results and caveats: Unshared clonotypes carried lower generation probabilities than those common to all four donors. Only blood was sampled; tissue repertoires likely differ. Memory subsets had estimated richness that was generally smaller than that of naive subsets.

Germline CDR1 is SGHRS and CDR2 is YFSETQ. Trimming shortened V by 2 bases and J by 0 bases, and 14 bases separated the two germline ends. This CDR3 is 17 amino acids long. Every donor, a Caucasian adult, lived in Nashville, Tennessee. Generated by immunoSEQ multiplex PCR, the TCRdb table keeps only in-frame clones and is missing some. The sample holds fewer than 3 million clones; around 92% are singletons and the top ten take approximately 0.39%. As to this clone: Its antigen is currently unknown.

The source of this sequence is a man aged 18 to 30 in good health. Some clones in this sample may be carry-over from other donors' samples. This chain uses TRBV5-1 with TRBJ1-4; D not certain. What was sequenced was naive CD4+ T cells from PBMCs. Regarding subset: CD45RA+ positively selected. This CDR3 is CASSFVGTVATNEKLFF. CDR3 DNA: TGCGCCAGCAGCTTTGTAGGAACAGTAGCAACTAATGAAAAACTGTTTTTT.